This note documents a single TCR beta chain sequence. This record belongs to a study of blood T cell repertoires in COVID-19. Germline CDR1 ENHRY, CDR2 SYGVKD. Between the trimmed V and J ends, which lost 4 bases and 7 bases, there was a span of 16 bases. CDR3 length equals 14 residues. The data were produced by immunoSEQ multiplex PCR, yet TCRdb's version contains in-frame clones alone and is incomplete. The sample lists fewer than 600,000 clones, approximately 87% occurring once. The clonotype originates from a woman aged 35 to 49 who had recovered from COVID-19. Material for sequencing was PBMCs or T cells enriched from blood (not recorded which). The V and J genes are TRBV10-3 and TRBJ1-2, with D tentatively TRBD1 (5 bases). This CDR3 is CAISANQAGFGYTF. CDR3 sequence (DNA): TGTGCCATCAGTGCCAACCAAGCAGGGTTTGGCTACACCTTC.